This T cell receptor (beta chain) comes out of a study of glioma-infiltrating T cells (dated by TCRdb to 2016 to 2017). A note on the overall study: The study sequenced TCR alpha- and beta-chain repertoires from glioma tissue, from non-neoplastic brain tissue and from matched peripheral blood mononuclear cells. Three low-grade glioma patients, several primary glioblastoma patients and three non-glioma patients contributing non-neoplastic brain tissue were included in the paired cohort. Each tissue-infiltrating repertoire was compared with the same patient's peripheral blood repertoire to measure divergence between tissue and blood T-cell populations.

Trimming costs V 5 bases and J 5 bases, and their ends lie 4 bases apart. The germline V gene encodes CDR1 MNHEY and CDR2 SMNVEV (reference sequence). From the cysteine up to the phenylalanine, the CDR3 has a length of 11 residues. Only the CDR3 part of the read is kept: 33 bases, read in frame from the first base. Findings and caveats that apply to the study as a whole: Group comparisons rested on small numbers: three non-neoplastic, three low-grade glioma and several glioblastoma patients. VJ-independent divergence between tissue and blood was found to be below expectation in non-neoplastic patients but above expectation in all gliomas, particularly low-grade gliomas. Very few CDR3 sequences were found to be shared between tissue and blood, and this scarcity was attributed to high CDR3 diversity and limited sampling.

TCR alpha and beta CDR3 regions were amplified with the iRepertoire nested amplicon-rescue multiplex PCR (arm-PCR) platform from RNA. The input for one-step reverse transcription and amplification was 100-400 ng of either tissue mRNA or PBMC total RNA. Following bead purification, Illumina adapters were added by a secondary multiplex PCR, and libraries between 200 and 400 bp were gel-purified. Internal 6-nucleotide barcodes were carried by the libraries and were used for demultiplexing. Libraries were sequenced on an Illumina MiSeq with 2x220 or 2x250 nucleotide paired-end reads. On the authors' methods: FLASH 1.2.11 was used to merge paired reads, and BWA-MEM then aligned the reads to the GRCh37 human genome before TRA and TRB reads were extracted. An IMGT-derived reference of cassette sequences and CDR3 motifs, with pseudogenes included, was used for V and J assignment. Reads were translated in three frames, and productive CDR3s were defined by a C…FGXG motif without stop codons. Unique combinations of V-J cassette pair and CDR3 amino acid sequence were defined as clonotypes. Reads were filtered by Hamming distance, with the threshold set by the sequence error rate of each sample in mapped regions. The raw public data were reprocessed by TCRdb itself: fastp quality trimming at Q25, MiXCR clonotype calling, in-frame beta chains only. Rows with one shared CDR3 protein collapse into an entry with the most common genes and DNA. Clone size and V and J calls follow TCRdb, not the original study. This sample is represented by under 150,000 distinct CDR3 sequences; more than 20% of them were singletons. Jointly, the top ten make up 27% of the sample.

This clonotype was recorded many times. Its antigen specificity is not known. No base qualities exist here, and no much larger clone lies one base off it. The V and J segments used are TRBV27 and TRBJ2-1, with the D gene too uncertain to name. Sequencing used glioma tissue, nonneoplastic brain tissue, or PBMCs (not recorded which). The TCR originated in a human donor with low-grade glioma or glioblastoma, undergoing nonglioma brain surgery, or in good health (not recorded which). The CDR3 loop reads CASSIHNEQFF. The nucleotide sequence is TGTGCCAGCAGTATCCACAATGAGCAGTTCTTC.